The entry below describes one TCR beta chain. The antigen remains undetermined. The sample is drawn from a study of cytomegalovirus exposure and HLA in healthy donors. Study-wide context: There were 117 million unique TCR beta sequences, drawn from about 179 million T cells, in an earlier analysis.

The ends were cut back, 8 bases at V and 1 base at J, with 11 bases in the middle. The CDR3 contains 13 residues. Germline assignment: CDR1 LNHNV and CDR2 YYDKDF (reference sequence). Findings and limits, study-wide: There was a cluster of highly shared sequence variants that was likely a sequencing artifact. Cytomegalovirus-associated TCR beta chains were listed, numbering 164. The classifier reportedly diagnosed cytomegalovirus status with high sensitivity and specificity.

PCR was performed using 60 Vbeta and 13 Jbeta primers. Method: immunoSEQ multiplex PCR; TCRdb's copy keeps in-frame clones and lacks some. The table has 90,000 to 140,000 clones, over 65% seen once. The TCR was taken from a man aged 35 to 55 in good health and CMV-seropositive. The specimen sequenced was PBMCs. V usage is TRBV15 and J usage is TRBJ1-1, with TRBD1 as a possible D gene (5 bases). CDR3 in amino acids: CATGTAKNTEAFF. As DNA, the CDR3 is TGTGCCACCGGGACTGCAAAGAACACTGAAGCTTTCTTT.